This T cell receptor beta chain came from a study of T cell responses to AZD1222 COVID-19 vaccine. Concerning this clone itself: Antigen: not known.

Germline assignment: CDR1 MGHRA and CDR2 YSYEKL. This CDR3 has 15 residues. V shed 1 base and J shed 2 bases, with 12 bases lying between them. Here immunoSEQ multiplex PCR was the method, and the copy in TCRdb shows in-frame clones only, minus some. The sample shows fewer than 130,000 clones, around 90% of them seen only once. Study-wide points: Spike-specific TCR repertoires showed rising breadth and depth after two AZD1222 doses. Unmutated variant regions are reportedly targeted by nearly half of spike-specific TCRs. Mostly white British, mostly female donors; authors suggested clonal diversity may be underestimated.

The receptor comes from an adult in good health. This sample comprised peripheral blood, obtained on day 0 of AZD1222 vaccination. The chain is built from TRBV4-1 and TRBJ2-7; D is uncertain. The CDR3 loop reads CASSQVEAAPYEQYF. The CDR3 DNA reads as TGCGCCAGCAGCCAAGTCGAGGCGGCTCCCTACGAGCAGTACTTC.